This T cell receptor beta chain derives from a study of blood T cell repertoires in COVID-19. This CDR3 spans 20 amino acids. In germline, CDR1 is MGHRA, CDR2 YSYEKL. V was clipped by 0 bases and J by 4 bases; unmatched bases: 11. Assay used: immunoSEQ multiplex PCR; TCRdb lists only in-frame clones, some missing. There are approximately 270,000 clones in the sample; around 84% occur only once, and more than 1.5% lies in the top ten. Sequenced: PBMCs or T cells enriched from blood (not recorded which). The chain employs TRBV4-1 and TRBJ2-5, with TRBD2 identical over 16 bases. This TCR was sampled from a man aged 35 to 55 who had recovered from COVID-19. The CDR3 spells CASSQDRAGTSGRARETQYF. The CDR3 DNA reads as TGCGCCAGCAGCCAAGATCGGGCGGGGACTAGCGGGAGGGCCAGAGAGACCCAGTACTTC.